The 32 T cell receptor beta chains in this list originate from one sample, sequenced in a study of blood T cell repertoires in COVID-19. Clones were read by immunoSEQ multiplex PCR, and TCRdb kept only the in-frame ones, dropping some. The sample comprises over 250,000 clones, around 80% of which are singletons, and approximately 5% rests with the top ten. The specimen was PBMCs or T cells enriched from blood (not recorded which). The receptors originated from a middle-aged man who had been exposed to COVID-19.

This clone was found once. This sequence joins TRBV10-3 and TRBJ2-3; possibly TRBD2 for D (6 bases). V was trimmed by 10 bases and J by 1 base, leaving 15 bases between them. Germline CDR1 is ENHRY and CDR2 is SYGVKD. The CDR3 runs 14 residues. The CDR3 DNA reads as TGTGCCACCACCGGGGGTCAGGGCACAGATACGCAGTATTTT. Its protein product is CATTGGQGTDTQYF.

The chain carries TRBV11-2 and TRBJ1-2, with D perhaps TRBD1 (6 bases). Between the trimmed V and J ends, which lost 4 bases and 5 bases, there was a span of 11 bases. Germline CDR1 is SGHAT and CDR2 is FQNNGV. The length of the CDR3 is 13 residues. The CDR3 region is CASSSGDGYGYTF. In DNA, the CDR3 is TGTGCCAGCAGCTCAGGGGACGGATATGGCTACACCTTC.

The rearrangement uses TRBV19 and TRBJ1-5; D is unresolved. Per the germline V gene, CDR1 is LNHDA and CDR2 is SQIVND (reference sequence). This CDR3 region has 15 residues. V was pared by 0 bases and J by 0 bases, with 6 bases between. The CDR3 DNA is TGTGCCAGTAGTATAGAAAATTATAGCAATCAGCCCCAGCATTTT. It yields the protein CASSIENYSNQPQHF.

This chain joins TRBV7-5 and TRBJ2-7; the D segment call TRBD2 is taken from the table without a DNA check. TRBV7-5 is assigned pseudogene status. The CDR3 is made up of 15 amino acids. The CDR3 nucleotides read TGTGCCAGAAGCTTTCAGGCGGGAGGGAGCGACGAGCAGTACTTC. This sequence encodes CARSFQAGGSDEQYF.

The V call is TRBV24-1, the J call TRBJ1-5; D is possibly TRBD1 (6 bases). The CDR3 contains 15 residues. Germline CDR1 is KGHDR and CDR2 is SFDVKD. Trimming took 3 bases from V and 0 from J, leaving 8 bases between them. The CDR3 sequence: CATSDTGPSNQPQHF. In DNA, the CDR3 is TGTGCCACCAGTGATACAGGGCCTAGCAATCAGCCCCAGCATTTT.

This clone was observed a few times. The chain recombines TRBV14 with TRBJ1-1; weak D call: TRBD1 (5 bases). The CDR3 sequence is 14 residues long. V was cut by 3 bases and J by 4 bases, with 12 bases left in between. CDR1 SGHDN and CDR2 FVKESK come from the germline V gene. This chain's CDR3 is CASSHRGSGTEAFF. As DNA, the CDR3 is TGTGCCAGCAGCCATCGGGGGTCTGGCACTGAAGCTTTCTTT.

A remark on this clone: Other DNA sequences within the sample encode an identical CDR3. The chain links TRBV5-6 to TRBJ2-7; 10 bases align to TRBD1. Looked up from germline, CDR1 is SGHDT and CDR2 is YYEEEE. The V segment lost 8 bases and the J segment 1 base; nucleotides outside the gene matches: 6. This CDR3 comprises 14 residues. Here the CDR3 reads CASSLGQGSYEQYF. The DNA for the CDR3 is TGTGCCAGTTCCCTGGGACAGGGGTCCTACGAGCAGTACTTC.

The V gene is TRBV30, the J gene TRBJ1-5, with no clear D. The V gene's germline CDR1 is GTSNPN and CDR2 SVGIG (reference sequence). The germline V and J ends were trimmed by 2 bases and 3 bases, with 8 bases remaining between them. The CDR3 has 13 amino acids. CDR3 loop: CAWSPQPNQPQHF. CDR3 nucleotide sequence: TGTGCCTGGAGTCCACAGCCCAATCAGCCCCAGCATTTT.

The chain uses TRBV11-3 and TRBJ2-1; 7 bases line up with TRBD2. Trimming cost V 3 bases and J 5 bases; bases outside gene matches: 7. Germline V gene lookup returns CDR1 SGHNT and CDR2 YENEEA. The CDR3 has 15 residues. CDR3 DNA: TGTGCCAGCAGCTTGGAGGGAGGGCGCCACAATGAGCAGTTCTTC. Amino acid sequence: CASSLEGGRHNEQFF.

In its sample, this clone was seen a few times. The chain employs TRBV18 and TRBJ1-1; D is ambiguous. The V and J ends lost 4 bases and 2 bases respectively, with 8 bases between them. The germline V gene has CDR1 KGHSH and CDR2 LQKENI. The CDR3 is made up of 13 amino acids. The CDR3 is CASSREPNTEAFF. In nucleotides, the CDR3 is TGTGCCAGCTCACGGGAGCCTAACACTGAAGCTTTCTTT.

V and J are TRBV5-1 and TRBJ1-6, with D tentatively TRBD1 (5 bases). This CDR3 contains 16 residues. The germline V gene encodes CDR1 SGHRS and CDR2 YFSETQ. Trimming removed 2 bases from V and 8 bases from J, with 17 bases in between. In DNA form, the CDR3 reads TGCGCCAGCAGCTTAAGTTGGGGCCAGTCTGATTCACCCCTCCACTTT. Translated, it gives CASSLSWGQSDSPLHF.

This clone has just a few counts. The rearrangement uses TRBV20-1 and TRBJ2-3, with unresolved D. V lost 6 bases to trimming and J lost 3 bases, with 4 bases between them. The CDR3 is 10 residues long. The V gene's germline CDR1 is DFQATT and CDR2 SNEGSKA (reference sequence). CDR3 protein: CSALTDTQYF. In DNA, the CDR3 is TGCAGTGCCTTGACAGATACGCAGTATTTT.

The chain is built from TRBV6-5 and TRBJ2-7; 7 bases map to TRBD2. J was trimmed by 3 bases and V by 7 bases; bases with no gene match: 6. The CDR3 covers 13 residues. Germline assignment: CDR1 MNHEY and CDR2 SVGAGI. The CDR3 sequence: CASTRRGDYEQYF. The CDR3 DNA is TGTGCCAGCACGAGACGGGGGGACTACGAGCAGTACTTC.

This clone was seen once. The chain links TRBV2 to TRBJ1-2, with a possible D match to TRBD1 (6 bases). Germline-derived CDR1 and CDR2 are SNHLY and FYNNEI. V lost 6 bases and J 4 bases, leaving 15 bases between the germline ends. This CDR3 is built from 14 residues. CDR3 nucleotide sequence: TGTGCCAGCAGATACTCACAGGGATCCTATGGCTACACCTTC. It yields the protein CASRYSQGSYGYTF. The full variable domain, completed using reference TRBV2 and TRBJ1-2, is EPEVTQTPSHQVTQMGQEVILRCVPISNHLYFYWYRQILGQKVEFLVSFYNNEISEKSEIFDDQFSVERPDGSNFTLKIRSTKLEDSAMYFCASRYSQGSYGYTFGSGTRLTVV.

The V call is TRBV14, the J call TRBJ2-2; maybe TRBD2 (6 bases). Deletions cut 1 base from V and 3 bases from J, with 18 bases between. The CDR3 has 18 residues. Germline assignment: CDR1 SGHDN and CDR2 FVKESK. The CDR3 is CASSQVAGLYSDTGELFF. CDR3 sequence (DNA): TGTGCCAGCAGCCAAGTAGCCGGACTATATTCTGACACCGGGGAGCTGTTTTTT.

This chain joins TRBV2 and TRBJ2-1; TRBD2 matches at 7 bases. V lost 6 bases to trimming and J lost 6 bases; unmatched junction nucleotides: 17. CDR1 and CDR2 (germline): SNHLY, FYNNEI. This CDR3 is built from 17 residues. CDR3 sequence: CASSYQAGGTTANEQFF. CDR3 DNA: TGTGCCAGCAGCTACCAAGCTGGGGGGACTACCGCCAATGAGCAGTTCTTC.

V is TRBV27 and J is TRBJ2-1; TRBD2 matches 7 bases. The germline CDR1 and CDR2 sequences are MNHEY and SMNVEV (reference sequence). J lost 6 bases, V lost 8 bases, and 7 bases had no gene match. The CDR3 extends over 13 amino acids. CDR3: CASRPAGVNEQFF. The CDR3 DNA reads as TGTGCCAGCCGCCCGGCGGGAGTCAATGAGCAGTTCTTC.

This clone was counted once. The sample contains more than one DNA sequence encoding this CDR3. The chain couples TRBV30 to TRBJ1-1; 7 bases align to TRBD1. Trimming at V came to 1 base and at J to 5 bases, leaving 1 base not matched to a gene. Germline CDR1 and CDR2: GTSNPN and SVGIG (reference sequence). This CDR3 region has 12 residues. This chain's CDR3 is CAWSAGGTEAFF. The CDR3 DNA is TGTGCCTGGAGTGCAGGGGGGACTGAAGCTTTCTTT. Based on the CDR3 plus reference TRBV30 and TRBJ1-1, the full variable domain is SQTIHQWPATLVQPVGSPLSLECTVEGTSNPNLYWYRQAAGRGLQLLFYSVGIGQISSEVPQNLSASRPQDRQFILSSKKLLLSDSGFYLCAWSAGGTEAFFGQGTRLTVV.

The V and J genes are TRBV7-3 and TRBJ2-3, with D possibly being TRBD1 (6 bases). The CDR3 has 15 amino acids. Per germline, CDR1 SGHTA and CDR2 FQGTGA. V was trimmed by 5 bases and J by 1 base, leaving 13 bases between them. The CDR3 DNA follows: TGTGCCAGCAGCGCACAGGGTTTAGGCACAGATACGCAGTATTTT. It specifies CASSAQGLGTDTQYF.

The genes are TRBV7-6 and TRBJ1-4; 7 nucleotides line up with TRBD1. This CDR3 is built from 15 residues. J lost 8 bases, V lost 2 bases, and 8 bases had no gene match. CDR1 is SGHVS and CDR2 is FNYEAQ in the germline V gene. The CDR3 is CASSLTQGEGEKLFF. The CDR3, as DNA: TGTGCCAGCAGCTTAACGCAGGGGGAAGGAGAAAAACTGTTTTTT. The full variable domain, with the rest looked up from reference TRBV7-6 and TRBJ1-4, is GAGVSQSPRYKVTKRGQDVALRCDPISGHVSLYWYRQALGQGPEFLTYFNYEAQQDKSGLPNDRFSAERPEGSISTLTIQRTEQRDSAMYRCASSLTQGEGEKLFFGSGTQLSVL.

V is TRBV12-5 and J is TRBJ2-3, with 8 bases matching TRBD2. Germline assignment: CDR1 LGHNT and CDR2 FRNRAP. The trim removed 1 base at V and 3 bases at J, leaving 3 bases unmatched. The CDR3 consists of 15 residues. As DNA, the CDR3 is TGTGCTAGTGGTTTGGGGAGCGGGAGTACAGATACGCAGTATTTT. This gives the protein CASGLGSGSTDTQYF.

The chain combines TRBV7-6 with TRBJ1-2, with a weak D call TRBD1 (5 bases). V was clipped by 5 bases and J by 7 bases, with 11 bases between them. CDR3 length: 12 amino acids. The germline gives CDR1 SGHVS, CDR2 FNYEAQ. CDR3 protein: CASSQAGVGYTF. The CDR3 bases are TGTGCCAGCAGCCAGGCGGGGGTTGGCTACACCTTC.

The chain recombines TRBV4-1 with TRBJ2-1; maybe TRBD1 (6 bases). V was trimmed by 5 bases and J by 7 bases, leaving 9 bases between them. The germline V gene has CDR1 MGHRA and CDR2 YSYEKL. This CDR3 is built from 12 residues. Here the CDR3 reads CASSSQGNEQFF. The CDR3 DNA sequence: TGCGCCAGCAGCTCTCAGGGGAATGAGCAGTTCTTC.

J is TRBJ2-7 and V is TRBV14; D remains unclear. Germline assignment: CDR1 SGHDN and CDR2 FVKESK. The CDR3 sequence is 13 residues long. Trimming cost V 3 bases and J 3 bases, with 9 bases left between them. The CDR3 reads CASSQLGGYEQYF. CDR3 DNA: TGTGCCAGCAGCCAGCTAGGCGGCTACGAGCAGTACTTC.

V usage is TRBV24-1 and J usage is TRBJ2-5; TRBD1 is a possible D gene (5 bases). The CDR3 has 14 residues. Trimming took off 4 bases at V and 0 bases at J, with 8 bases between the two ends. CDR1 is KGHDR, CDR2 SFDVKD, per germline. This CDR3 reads CATSDRQNQETQYF. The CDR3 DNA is TGTGCCACCAGTGACCGACAGAACCAAGAGACCCAGTACTTC.

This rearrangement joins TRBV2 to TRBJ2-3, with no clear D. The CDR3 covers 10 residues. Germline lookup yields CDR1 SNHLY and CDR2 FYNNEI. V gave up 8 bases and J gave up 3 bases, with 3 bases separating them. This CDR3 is CASLTDTQYF. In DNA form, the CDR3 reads TGTGCCAGCCTAACAGATACGCAGTATTTT.

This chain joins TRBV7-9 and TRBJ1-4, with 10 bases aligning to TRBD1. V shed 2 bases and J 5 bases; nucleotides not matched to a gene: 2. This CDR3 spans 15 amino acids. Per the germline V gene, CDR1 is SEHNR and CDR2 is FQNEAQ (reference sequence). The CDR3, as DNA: TGTGCCAGCAGCTTACTGACAGGGGGCAATGAAAAACTGTTTTTT. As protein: CASSLLTGGNEKLFF. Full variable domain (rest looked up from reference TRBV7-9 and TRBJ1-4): DTGVSQNPRHKITKRGQNVTFRCDPISEHNRLYWYRQTLGQGPEFLTYFQNEAQLEKSRLLSDRFSAERPKGSFSTLEIQRTEQGDSAMYLCASSLLTGGNEKLFFGSGTQLSVL.

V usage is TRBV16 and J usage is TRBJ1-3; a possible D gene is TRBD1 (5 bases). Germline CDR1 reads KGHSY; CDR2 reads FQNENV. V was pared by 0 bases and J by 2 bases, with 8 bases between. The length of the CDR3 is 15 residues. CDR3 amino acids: CASSQSRGTGNTIYF. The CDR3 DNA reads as TGTGCCAGCAGCCAATCACGGGGGACTGGAAACACCATATATTTT.

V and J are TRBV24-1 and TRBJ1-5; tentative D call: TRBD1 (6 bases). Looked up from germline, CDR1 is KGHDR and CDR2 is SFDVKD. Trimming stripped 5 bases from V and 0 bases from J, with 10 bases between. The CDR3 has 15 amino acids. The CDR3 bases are TGTGCCACCAGTGCGGGCAGGGGTAGCAATCAGCCCCAGCATTTT. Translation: CATSAGRGSNQPQHF.

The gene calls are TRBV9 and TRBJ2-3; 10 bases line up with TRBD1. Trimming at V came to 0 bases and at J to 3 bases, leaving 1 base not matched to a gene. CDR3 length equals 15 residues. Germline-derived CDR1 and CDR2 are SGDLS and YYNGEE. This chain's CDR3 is CASSVGGQGTDTQYF. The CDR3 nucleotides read TGTGCCAGCAGCGTAGGGGGACAGGGGACAGATACGCAGTATTTT.

CDR3 in amino acids: CASSESALGEQFF. In DNA form, the CDR3 reads TGTGCCAGCAGTGAATCGGCGCTAGGTGAGCAGTTCTTC. The chain employs TRBV2 and TRBJ2-1; no definite D call. Germline V gene data show CDR1 as SNHLY and CDR2 as FYNNEI. V lost 2 bases, J lost 9 bases, and 11 bases lay in between. This CDR3 comprises 13 residues.

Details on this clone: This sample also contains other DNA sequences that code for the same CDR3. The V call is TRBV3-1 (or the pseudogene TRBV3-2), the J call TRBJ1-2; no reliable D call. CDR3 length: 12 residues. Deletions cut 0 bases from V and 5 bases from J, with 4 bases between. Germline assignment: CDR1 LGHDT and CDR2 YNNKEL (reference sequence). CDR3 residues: CASSQDIYGYTF. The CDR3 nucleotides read TGTGCCAGCAGCCAAGATATATATGGCTACACCTTC.